The TCR beta chain under discussion was sequenced for a study of T cells after yellow fever vaccination. Findings and caveats of the study: A weaker secondary response peaked on day 5, the primary on day 15. Clones that expanded after primary vaccination mostly reappeared after the booster (96% CD4, 70% to 90% CD8).

Concerning this clonotype: Its antigen is as yet unknown.

V lost 0 bases to trimming and J lost 4 bases, with 12 bases between them. From germline, CDR1 is SGHTA and CDR2 FQGTGA. The CDR3 covers 15 residues. The 5'RACE template-switching step produced TCR cDNA and added a universal primer site and UMIs. TCRdb analysed the 5' RACE reads with MiXCR anew, one entry per CDR3 protein. The table has roughly 520,000 distinct CDR3 sequences, 21% seen once; the top ten hold about 17%. This chain links TRBV7-3 with TRBJ2-5; D call uncertain. The clonotype was recovered from a man aged 18-30 years who received the YFV17D yellow fever vaccine. Sample: PBMCs, taken approximately 20 days after the first yellow fever vaccination. The CDR3 sequence: CASSLTAWMGETQYF. The CDR3 DNA reads as TGTGCCAGCAGCTTAACGGCCTGGATGGGAGAGACCCAGTACTTC.